The present T cell receptor (beta chain) was sequenced within a study of blood T cell repertoires in COVID-19. Overall study: Collection of acute and convalescent COVID-19 samples took place in the United States, Italy and Spain. T cells, B-cell-depleted T cells, or PBMCs supplied cDNA or gDNA.

Authors' data handling: Counts of nucleated cells, estimated from reference gene primer amplification, were obtained. TCRdb's copy holds only in-frame clones and misses some; the assay was immunoSEQ multiplex PCR. That table gives V, J and clone size, and the DNA gave D and trimming. Of about 70,000 clones in the sample, approximately 85% are singletons; the top ten hold approximately 32%. Sequencing was performed on peripheral blood. The TCR originated in an elderly woman with active or convalescent COVID-19.

In DNA form, the CDR3 reads TGTGCCAGCAGCTTGGTTACAGGGGTTGATTCACCCCTCCACTTT. Its protein product is CASSLVTGVDSPLHF. The J gene is TRBJ1-6, the V gene TRBV5-4; 7 nucleotides line up with TRBD1. Per the germline V gene, CDR1 is SGHNT and CDR2 is YYREEE (reference sequence). J lost 8 bases, V lost 0 bases, and 5 bases had no gene match. This CDR3 is 15 amino acids long.